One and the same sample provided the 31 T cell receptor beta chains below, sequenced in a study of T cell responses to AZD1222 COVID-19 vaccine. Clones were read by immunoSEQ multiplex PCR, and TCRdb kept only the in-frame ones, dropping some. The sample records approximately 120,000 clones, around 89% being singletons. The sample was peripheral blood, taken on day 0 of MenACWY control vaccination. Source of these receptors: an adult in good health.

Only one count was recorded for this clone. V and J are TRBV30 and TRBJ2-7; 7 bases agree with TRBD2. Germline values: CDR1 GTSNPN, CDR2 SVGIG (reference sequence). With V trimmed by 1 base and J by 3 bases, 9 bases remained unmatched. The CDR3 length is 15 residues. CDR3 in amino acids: CAWSGLRGEGYEQYF. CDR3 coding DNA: TGTGCCTGGAGTGGCTTACGGGGGGAAGGCTACGAGCAGTACTTC.

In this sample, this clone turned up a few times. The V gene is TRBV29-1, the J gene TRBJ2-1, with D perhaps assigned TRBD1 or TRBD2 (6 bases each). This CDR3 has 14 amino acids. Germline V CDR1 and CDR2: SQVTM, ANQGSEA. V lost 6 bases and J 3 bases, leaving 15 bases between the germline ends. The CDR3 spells CSVGALGLYNEQFF. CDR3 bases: TGCAGCGTGGGGGCCTTGGGACTCTACAATGAGCAGTTCTTC.

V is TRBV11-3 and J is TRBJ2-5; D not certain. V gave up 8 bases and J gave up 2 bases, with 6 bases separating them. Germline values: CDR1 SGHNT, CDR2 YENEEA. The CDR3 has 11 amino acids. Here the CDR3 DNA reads TGTGCCAGCGCCTCACAAGAGACCCAGTACTTC. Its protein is CASASQETQYF.

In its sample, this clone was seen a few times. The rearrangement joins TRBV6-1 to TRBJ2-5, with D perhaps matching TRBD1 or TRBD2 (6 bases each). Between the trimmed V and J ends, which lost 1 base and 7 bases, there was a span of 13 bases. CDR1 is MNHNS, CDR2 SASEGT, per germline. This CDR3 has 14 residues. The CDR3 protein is CASSEGGAPGTQYF. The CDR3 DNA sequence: TGTGCCAGCAGTGAAGGGGGGGCCCCGGGGACCCAGTACTTC.

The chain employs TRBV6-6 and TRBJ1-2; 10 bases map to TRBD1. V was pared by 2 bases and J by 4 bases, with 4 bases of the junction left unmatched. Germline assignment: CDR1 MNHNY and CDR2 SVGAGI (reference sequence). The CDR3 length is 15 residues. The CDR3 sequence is CASSYIWTGGYGYTF. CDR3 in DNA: TGTGCCAGCAGTTACATCTGGACAGGGGGCTATGGCTACACCTTC.

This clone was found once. The CDR3 region has the DNA TGTGCCAGCAGCTTAGGGCCTAACGGGGGTGAGCAGTTCTTC. Its translation: CASSLGPNGGEQFF. V usage is TRBV11-2 and J usage is TRBJ2-1, with D possibly being TRBD2 (6 bases). In germline, CDR1 is SGHAT, CDR2 FQNNGV. The ends were cut back, 1 base at V and 9 bases at J, with 13 bases in the middle. This CDR3 has 14 residues. Looking up the rest from reference TRBV11-2 and TRBJ2-1 gives the full variable domain: EAGVAQSPRYKIIEKRQSVAFWCNPISGHATLYWYQQILGQGPKLLIQFQNNGVVDDSQLPKDRFSAERLKGVDSTLKIQPAKLEDSAVYLCASSLGPNGGEQFFGPGTRLTVL.

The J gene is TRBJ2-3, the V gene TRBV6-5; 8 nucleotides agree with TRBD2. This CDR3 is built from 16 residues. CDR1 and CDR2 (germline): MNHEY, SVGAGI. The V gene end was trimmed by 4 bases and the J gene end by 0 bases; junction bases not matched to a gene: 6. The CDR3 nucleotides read TGTGCCAGCAGTTCGCTAGCGGGCGTTAGCACAGATACGCAGTATTTT. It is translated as CASSSLAGVSTDTQYF.

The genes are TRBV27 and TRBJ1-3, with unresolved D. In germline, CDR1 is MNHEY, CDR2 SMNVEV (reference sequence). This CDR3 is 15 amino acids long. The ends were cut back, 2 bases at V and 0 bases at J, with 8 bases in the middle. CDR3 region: CASSLNSHSGNTIYF. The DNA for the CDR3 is TGTGCCAGCAGTTTAAACAGTCACTCTGGAAACACCATATATTTT.

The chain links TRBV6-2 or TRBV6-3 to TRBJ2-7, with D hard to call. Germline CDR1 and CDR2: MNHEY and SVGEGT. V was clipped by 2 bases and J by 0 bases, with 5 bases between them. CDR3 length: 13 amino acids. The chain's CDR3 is CASSYTRSYEQYF. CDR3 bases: TGTGCCAGCAGTTACACCCGCTCCTACGAGCAGTACTTC.

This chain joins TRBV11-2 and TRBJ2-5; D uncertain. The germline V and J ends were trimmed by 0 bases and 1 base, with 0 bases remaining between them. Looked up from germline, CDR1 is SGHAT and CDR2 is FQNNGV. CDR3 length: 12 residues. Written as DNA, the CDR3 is TGTGCCAGCAGCTTAGACCAAGAGACCCAGTACTTC. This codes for CASSLDQETQYF.

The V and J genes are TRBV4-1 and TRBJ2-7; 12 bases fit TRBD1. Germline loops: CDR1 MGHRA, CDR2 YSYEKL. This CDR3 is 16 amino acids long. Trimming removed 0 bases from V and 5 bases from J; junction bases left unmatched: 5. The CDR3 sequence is CASSQEPGQGAHEQYF. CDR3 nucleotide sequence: TGCGCCAGCAGCCAAGAACCGGGACAGGGGGCCCACGAGCAGTACTTC.

Written as DNA, the CDR3 is TGTGCCAGCAGTTTATCTTTGAACACTGAAGCTTTCTTT. It yields the protein CASSLSLNTEAFF. The chain recombines TRBV12-3 or TRBV12-4 with TRBJ1-1; the D is unclear. The CDR3 consists of 13 residues. The germline V and J ends were trimmed by 2 bases and 0 bases, with 4 bases remaining between them.

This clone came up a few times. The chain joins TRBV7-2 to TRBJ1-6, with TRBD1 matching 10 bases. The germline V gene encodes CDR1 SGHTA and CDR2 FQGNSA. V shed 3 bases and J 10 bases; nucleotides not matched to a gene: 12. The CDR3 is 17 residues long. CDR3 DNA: TGTGCCAGCAGCTTTTTAGGAGGACAGGGGGAGGGGTCACCCCTCCACTTT. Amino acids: CASSFLGGQGEGSPLHF.

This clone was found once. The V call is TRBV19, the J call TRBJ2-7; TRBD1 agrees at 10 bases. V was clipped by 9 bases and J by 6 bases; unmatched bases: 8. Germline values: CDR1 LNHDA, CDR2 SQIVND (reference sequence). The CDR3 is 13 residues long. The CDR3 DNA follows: TGTGCCAGCGAGAGGACAGGGGGATCCGAGCAGTACTTC. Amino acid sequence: CASERTGGSEQYF. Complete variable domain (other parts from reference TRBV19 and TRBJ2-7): DGGITQSPKYLFRKEGQNVTLSCEQNLNHDAMYWYRQDPGQGLRLIYYSQIVNDFQKGDIAEGYSVSREKKESFPLTVTSAQKNPTAFYLCASERTGGSEQYFGPGTRLTVT.

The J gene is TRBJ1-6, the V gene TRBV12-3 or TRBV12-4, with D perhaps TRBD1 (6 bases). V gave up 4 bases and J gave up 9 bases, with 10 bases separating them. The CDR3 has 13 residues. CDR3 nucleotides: TGTGCCAGCAGTTGGGGAGGGGGTTCACCCCTCCACTTT. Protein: CASSWGGGSPLHF.

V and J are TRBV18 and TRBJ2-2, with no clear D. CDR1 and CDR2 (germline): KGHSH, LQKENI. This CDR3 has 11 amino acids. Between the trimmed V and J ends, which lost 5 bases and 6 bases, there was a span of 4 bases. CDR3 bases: TGTGCCAGCTCAATTGCCGGGGAGCTGTTTTTT. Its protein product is CASSIAGELFF. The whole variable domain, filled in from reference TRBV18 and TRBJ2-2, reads NAGVMQNPRHLVRRRGQEARLRCSPMKGHSHVYWYRQLPEEGLKFMVYLQKENIIDESGMPKERFSAEFPKEGPSILRIQQVVRGDSAAYFCASSIAGELFFGEGSRLTVL.

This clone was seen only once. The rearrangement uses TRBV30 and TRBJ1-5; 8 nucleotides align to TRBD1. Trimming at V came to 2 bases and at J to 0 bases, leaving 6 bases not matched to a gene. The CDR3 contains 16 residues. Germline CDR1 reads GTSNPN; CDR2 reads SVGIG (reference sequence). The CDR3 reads CAWSRQGASSNQPQHF. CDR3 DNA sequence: TGTGCCTGGAGTAGGCAGGGGGCATCTAGCAATCAGCCCCAGCATTTT.

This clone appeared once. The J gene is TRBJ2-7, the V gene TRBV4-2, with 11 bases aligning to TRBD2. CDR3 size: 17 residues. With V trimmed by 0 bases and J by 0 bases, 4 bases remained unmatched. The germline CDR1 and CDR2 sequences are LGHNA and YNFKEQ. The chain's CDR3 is CASSQDPTSGASYEQYF. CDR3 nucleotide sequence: TGTGCCAGCAGCCAAGACCCGACTAGCGGGGCCTCCTACGAGCAGTACTTC.

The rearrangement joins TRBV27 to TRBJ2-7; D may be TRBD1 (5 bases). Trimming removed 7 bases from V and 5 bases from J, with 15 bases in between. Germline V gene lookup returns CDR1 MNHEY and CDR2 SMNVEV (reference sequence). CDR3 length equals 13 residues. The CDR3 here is CASNKQDSHEQYF. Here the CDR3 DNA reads TGTGCCAGCAACAAACAGGATTCCCACGAGCAGTACTTC.

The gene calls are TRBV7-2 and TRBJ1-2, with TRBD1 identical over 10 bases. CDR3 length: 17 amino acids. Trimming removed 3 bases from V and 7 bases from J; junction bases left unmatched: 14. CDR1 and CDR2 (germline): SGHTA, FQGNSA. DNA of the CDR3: TGTGCCAGCAGCTTCCTAGGGTCTGGACAGGGGGTCTCTGGCTACACCTTC. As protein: CASSFLGSGQGVSGYTF.

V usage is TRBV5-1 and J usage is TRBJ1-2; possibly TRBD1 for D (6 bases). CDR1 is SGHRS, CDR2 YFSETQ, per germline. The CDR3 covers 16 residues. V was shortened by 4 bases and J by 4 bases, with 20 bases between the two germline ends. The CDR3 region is CASSPGTNILLYGYTF. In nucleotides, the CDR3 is TGCGCCAGCAGCCCCGGGACAAATATCCTCCTCTATGGCTACACCTTC.

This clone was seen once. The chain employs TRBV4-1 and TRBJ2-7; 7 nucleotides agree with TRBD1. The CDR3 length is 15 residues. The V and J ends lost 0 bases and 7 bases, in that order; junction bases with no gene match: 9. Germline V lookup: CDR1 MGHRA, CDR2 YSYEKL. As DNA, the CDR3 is TGCGCCAGCAGCCAAGATGGGGCAGGGGGTCGGGAGCAGTACTTC. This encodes CASSQDGAGGREQYF.

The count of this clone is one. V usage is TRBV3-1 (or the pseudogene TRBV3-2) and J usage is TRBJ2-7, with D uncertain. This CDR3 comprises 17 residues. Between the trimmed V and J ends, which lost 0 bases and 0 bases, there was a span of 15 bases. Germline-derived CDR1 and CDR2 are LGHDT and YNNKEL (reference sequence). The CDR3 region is CASSQDRGVRLSYEQYF. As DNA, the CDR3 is TGTGCCAGCAGCCAAGATCGTGGAGTACGGCTCTCCTACGAGCAGTACTTC.

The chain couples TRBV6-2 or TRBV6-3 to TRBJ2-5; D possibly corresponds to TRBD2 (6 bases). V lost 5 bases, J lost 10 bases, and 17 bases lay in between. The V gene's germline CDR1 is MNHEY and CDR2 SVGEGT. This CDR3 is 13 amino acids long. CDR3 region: CASSPVDGGDQYF. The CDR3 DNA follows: TGTGCCAGCAGTCCCGTGGACGGCGGGGACCAGTACTTC.

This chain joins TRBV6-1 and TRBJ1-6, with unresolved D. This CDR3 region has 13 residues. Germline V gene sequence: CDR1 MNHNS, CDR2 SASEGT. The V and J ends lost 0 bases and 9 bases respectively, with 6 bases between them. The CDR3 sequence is CASSEAWSSPLHF. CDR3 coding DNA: TGTGCCAGCAGTGAAGCGTGGAGTTCACCCCTCCACTTT.

The CDR3 DNA is TGCGCCAGCAGCCCCTGGGAGGGGCAGAATAATTCACCCCTCCACTTT. It translates to CASSPWEGQNNSPLHF. The V and J genes are TRBV5-1 and TRBJ1-6, with D tentatively TRBD1 (5 bases). The V gene lost 4 bases and the J gene lost 5 bases, with 16 bases spanning the gap. CDR1 is SGHRS, CDR2 YFSETQ, per germline. The length of the CDR3 is 16 residues.

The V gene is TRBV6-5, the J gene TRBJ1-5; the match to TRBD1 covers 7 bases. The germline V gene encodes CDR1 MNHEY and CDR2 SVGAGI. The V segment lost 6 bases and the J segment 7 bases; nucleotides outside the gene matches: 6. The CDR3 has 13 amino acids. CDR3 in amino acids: CASSRDRRQPQHF. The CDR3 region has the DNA TGTGCCAGCAGCCGGGACAGACGGCAGCCCCAGCATTTT.

The CDR3 bases are TGTGCCAGCAGCTTGTCGAACTATGGCTACACCTTC. Protein product: CASSLSNYGYTF. This chain connects TRBV11-3 to TRBJ1-2, with unresolved D. The CDR3 length is 12 residues. The germline V and J ends were trimmed by 3 bases and 2 bases, with 4 bases remaining between them. From germline, CDR1 is SGHNT and CDR2 YENEEA.

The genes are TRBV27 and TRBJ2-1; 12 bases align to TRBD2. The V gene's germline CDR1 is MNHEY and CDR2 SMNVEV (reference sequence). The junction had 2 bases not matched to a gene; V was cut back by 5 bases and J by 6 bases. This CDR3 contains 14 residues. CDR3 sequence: CASSASGRGNEQFF. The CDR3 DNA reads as TGTGCCAGCAGTGCTAGCGGGAGGGGCAATGAGCAGTTCTTC.

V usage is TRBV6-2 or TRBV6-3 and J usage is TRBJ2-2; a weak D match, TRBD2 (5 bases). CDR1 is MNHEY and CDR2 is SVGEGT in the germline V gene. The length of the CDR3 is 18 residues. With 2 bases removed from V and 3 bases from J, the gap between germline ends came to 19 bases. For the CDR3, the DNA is TGTGCCAGCAGTTACGGTCGGGGTTGGGCTTTCGACACCGGGGAGCTGTTTTTT. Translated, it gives CASSYGRGWAFDTGELFF.

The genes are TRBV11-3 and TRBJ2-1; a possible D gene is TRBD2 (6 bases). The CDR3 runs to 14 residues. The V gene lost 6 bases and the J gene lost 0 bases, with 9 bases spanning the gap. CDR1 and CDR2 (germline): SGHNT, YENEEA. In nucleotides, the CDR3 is TGTGCCAGCAGTCCCGGGGGCTCCTACAATGAGCAGTTCTTC. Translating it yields CASSPGGSYNEQFF.